These 3 T cell receptor beta chains came from one sample sequenced in a study of T cell changes during pregnancy in multiple sclerosis. The data were produced by immunoSEQ multiplex PCR, yet TCRdb's version contains in-frame clones alone and is incomplete. The sample contains about 100,000 clones, 92% of which appear only once. The sequences come from peripheral blood, collected after pregnancy. The receptors come from a female donor with multiple sclerosis, enrolled in a pregnancy study.

The chain uses TRBV27 and TRBJ1-6; D is possibly TRBD1 (6 bases). CDR3 length equals 18 residues. The ends were cut back, 7 bases at V and 0 bases at J, with 19 bases in the middle. The germline gives CDR1 MNHEY, CDR2 SMNVEV (reference sequence). The CDR3 region has the DNA TGTGCCAGCAAACTTTCCGGACAGCGTAGCTCCTATAATTCACCCCTCCACTTT. This codes for CASKLSGQRSSYNSPLHF.

This chain uses TRBV6-5 with TRBJ2-7, with TRBD1 matching over 10 bases. Germline V gene data show CDR1 as MNHEY and CDR2 as SVGAGI. CDR3 length: 15 amino acids. The junction had 7 bases not matched to a gene; V was cut back by 6 bases and J by 2 bases. The CDR3 sequence is CASRHGTGEAYEQYF. The CDR3 DNA reads TGTGCCAGCAGACATGGGACAGGGGAGGCCTACGAGCAGTACTTC.

J is TRBJ2-7 and V is TRBV7-8, with D tentatively TRBD2 (6 bases). Germline V CDR1 and CDR2: SGHVS, FQNEAQ. V lost 4 bases to trimming and J lost 4 bases, with 20 bases between them. The CDR3 length is 16 residues. In DNA form, the CDR3 reads TGTGCCAGCAGCTCCGGGTGGGCGGGGCAGGATTACGAGCAGTACTTC. Protein product: CASSSGWAGQDYEQYF.